A selection of T cell receptor beta chains follows, all from one sample in a study of response to subunit inactivated influenza vaccine. TCRdb reanalysed the RT-PCR reads using MiXCR and keeps one entry per CDR3 protein. There are hundreds of thousands of distinct CDR3 sequences in the sample; under 9% occur only once, and over 10% lies in the top ten. The sample in question was PBMCs from blood, obtained around 25 months after vaccination. Source of these receptors: a man between 50 and 75 years old who received an inactivated influenza vaccine. Each CDR3 is given without its conserved first and last residue. Part of the rows lack a size; the others show once, few, many or a class for expanded clones.

V	size	CDR3
TRBV7-9	-	ASIPRAASTDTQY
TRBV7-9	few	ASSPTGTGVEKLF
TRBV20-1	-	SAHRGANQPQH
TRBV20-1	many	SARDRWTTYNEQF
TRBV30	-	AWSVGAASNQPQH
TRBV21-1	-	ASSRNSNPGHNTGELF
TRBV6-5	many	ASSWLAAQETQY
TRBV5-6	few	ASSRDRSEQY
TRBV4-2	-	ASSHLGARDTEAF
TRBV4-2	many	ASSQDRGVVSYEQY
TRBV5-1	-	ASSSTPGLATKYNEQF
TRBV20-1	-	SARGGDETQY
TRBV12-3/TRBV12-4	few	ASSTRDRRPYSYEQY
TRBV12-3/TRBV12-4	-	ASSLGAAQY
TRBV12-3/TRBV12-4	few	ASRKTLHGYT
TRBV6-2/TRBV6-3	-	ASSGTRTQWETQY
TRBV5-8	many	ASSLAAGGQNEQF
TRBV19	many	ASSIRQFYEQY
TRBV5-1	-	ASSLGLGVLKTDTQY
TRBV6-2/TRBV6-3	few	ASSRRELAITDTQY
TRBV6-2/TRBV6-3	many	ASSYPGTLSSYNSPLH
TRBV6-1	many	ASSEAPLGRATEAF
TRBV18	-	ASSPAVSAKNTGELF
TRBV4-3	few	ASSQDKGLAVHEQY
TRBV6-5	many	ASSYSGTSIYEQF
TRBV7-9	-	ASSSTQGHEQY
TRBV24-1	many	ATSSRGLGTDTQY
TRBV28	few	ASSLGPRSHEQY
TRBV20-1	few	SARSHGTQLNTEAF
TRBV29-1	few	SVWSLPGTEAF
TRBV30	-	AWSVLGKQF
TRBV18	many	ASSPGNQETQY
TRBV29-1	many	SAGTHSYEQY
TRBV20-1	few	SARDGEHEQF
TRBV7-9	-	ASSPGIVGEKLF
TRBV11-2	few	ASSLVASGPPNTGELF
TRBV30	-	AWSVGDYHTDTQY
TRBV6-6	few	ASRTSQEKLF
TRBV9	-	ASSAGLAGDNEQF
TRBV12-3/TRBV12-4	many	ASSPDHSPLH
TRBV20-1	-	SASHGSRSYNKQF
TRBV6-2/TRBV6-3	few	ASSILFLNTEAF
TRBV12-3/TRBV12-4	many	ASRTDTLSNQPQH
TRBV12-3/TRBV12-4	few	ASSLGATNTEAF
TRBV5-1	many	ASSLAVAHRDTQY
TRBV14	-	ASSQFGFEETQY
TRBV20-1	few	SAGGDRAYNEQF
TRBV7-2	-	ASSLEWSSTDTQY
TRBV12-3/TRBV12-4	many	ASSFPREGDNEQF
TRBV3-1	few	ASSADDRRKNIQY
TRBV11-2	-	ASSLSWGLAVTSNEQF